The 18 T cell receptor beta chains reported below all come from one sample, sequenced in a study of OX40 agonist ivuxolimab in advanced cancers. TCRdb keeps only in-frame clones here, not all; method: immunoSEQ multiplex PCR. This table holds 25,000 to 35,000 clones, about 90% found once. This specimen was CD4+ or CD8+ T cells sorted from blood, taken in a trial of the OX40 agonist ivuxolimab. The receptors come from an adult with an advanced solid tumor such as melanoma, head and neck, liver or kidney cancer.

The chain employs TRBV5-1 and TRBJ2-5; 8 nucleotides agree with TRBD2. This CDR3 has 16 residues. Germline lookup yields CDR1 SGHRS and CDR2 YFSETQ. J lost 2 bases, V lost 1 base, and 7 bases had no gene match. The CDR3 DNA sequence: TGCGCCAGCAGCTTGCCGTCGGGAGGGGGACAAGAGACCCAGTACTTC. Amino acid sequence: CASSLPSGGGQETQYF.

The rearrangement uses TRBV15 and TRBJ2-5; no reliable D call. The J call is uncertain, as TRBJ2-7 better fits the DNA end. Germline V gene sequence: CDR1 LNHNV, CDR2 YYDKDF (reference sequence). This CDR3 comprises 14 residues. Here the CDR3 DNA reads TGTGCCACCAGCAGCCTCAGAACTACCTACGAGCAGTACTTC. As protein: CATSSLRTTYEQYF.

CDR3 amino acids: CASSFEDRVAGGAQETQYF. The CDR3 coding sequence is TGTGCCAGCAGCTTTGAGGACCGTGTAGCGGGAGGAGCTCAAGAGACCCAGTACTTC. The chain uses TRBV7-2 and TRBJ2-5; the match to TRBD2 covers 10 bases. The length of the CDR3 is 19 residues. Germline CDR1 SGHTA, CDR2 FQGNSA. The J segment lost 2 bases and the V segment lost 3 bases, leaving 15 bases of the junction unmatched.

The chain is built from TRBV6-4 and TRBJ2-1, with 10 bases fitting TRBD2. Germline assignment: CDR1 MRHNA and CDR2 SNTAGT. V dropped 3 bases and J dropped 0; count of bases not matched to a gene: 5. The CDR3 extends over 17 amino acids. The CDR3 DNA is TGTGCCAGCAGTGAAGGGGTAGCGGGGGGCTCCTACAATGAGCAGTTCTTC. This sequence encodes CASSEGVAGGSYNEQFF.

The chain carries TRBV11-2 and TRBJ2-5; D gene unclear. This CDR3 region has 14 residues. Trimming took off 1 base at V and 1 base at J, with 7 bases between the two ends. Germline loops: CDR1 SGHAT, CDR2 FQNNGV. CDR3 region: CASSLVSTQETQYF. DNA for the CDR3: TGTGCCAGCAGCTTAGTCTCTACCCAAGAGACCCAGTACTTC.

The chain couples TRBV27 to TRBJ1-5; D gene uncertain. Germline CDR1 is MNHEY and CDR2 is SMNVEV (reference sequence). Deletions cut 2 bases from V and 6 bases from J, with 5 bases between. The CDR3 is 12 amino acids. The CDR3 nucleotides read TGTGCCAGCAGTTTAGTAGGTCAGCCCCAGCATTTT. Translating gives CASSLVGQPQHF.

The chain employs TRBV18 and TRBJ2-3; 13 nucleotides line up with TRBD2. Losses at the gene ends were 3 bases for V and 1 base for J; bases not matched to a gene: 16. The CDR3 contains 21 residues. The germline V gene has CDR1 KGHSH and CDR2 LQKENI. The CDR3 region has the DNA TGTGCCAGCTCACCGGGATTGGGGACTAGCGGGACGAAGGAACGCACAGATACGCAGTATTTT. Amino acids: CASSPGLGTSGTKERTDTQYF.

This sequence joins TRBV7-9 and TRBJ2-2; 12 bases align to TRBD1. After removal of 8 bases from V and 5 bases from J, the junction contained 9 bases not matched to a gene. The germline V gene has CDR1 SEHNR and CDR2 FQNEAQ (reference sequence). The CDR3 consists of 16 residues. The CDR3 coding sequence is TGTGCCAGCCCCGCGGGACAGGGGGCGCGTACCGGGGAGCTGTTTTTT. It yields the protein CASPAGQGARTGELFF.

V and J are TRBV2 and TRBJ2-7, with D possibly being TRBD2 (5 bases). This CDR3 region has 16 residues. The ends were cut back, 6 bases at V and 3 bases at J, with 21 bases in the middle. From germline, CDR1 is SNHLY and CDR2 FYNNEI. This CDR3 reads CASSRLGGLYGYEQYF. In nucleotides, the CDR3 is TGTGCCAGCAGCCGTCTTGGCGGACTTTATGGCTACGAGCAGTACTTC.

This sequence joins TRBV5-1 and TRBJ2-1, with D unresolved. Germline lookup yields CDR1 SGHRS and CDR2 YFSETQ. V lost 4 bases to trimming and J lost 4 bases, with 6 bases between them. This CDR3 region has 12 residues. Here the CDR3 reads CASSPKYNEQFF. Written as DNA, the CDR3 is TGCGCCAGCAGCCCTAAGTACAATGAGCAGTTCTTC.

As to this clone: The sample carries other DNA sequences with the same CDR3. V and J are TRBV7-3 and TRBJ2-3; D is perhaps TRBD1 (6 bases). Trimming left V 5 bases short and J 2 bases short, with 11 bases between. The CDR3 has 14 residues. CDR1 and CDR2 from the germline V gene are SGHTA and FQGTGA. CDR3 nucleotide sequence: TGTGCCAGCAGCGCACAGGGTTTCACAGATACGCAGTATTTT. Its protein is CASSAQGFTDTQYF.

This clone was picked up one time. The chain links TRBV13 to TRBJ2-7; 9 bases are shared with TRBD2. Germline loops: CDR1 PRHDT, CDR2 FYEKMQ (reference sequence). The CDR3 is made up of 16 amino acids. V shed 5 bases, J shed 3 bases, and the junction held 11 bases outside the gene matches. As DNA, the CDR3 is TGTGCCAGCAGCGCTAGACTGGGACTAGCAAGCTACGAGCAGTACTTC. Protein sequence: CASSARLGLASYEQYF. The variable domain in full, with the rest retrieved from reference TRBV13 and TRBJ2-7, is AAGVIQSPRHLIKEKRETATLKCYPIPRHDTVYWYQQGPGQDPQFLISFYEKMQSDKGSIPDRFSAQQFSDYHSELNMSSLELGDSALYFCASSARLGLASYEQYFGPGTRLTVT.

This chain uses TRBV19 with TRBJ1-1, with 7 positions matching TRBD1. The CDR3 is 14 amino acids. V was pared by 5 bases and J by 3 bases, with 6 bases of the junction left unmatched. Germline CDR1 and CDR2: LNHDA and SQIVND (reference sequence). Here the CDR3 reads CASSEGGADTEAFF. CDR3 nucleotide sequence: TGTGCCAGTAGTGAAGGGGGCGCGGACACTGAAGCTTTCTTT. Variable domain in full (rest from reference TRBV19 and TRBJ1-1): DGGITQSPKYLFRKEGQNVTLSCEQNLNHDAMYWYRQDPGQGLRLIYYSQIVNDFQKGDIAEGYSVSREKKESFPLTVTSAQKNPTAFYLCASSEGGADTEAFFGQGTRLTVV.

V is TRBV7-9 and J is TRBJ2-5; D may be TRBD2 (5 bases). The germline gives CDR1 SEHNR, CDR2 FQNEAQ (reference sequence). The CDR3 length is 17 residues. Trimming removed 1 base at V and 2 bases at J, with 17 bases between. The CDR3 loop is CASSLVGERLSQETQYF. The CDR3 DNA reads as TGTGCCAGCAGCTTAGTGGGTGAGCGGCTGTCACAAGAGACCCAGTACTTC.

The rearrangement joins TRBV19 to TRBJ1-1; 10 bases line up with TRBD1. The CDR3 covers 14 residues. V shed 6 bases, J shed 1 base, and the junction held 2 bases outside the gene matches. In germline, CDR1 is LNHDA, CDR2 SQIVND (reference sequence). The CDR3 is CASSWDRGNTEAFF. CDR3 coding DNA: TGTGCCAGTAGCTGGGACAGGGGGAACACTGAAGCTTTCTTT.

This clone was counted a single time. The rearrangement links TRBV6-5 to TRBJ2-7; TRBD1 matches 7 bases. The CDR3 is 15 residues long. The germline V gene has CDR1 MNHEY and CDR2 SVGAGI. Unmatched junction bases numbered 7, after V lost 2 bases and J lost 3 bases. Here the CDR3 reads CASSYTTGQIYEQYF. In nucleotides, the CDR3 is TGTGCCAGCAGTTACACAACGGGACAGATCTACGAGCAGTACTTC.

Here the CDR3 DNA reads TGCGCCAGCAGCCAAGATAGTGGGGGGGGCGACTATGGCTACACCTTC. This gives the protein CASSQDSGGGDYGYTF. The chain carries TRBV4-3 and TRBJ1-2; TRBD1 might be the D (6 bases). The CDR3 extends over 16 amino acids. V gave up 0 bases and J gave up 3 bases, with 14 bases separating them. Germline V gene lookup returns CDR1 LGHNA and CDR2 YSLEER.

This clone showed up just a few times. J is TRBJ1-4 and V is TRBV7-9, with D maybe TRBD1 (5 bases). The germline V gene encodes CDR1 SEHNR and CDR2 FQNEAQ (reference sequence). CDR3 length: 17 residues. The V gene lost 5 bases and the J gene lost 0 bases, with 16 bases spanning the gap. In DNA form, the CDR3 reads TGTGCCAGCAGCGTCGGGACTTACGTTGCAACTAATGAAAAACTGTTTTTT. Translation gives CASSVGTYVATNEKLFF. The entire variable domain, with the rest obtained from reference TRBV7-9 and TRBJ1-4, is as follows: DTGVSQNPRHKITKRGQNVTFRCDPISEHNRLYWYRQTLGQGPEFLTYFQNEAQLEKSRLLSDRFSAERPKGSFSTLEIQRTEQGDSAMYLCASSVGTYVATNEKLFFGSGTQLSVL.